The clone carrying this T cell receptor (beta chain) appeared a single time. The entry originates in a study of blood T cell repertoires in COVID-19. Overall study: Sites across the United States, Italy and Spain contributed samples from acute and convalescent COVID-19.

Original analysis: Reference gene primers were amplified, and this amplification served to estimate nucleated cell counts. Method: immunoSEQ multiplex PCR; TCRdb's copy keeps in-frame clones and lacks some. V and J calls and clone size come straight from that table; D and trimming were deduced from the DNA. The sample carries a few hundred thousand clones, approximately 85% recorded once. The CDR3 is made up of 12 amino acids. Trimming cost V 5 bases and J 9 bases, with 17 bases left between them. Germline CDR1 and CDR2: SQVTM and ANQGSEA. The sequencing input was PBMCs or T cells enriched from blood (not recorded which). This clonotype originated in a woman aged 50 to 60 who had recovered from COVID-19. The gene calls are TRBV29-1 and TRBJ2-7; TRBD2 is a possible D gene (6 bases). The CDR3 region is CSVTGREPGQYF. The CDR3 DNA sequence: TGCAGCGTTACGGGACGGGAGCCTGGGCAGTACTTC.